This T cell receptor (beta chain) was obtained from a study of T cell changes during pregnancy in multiple sclerosis. Sequenced by immunoSEQ multiplex PCR; TCRdb stores in-frame clones only, minus some. The table records about 73,000 clones, approximately 92% of them present only once. CDR3 size: 14 residues. The germline V gene encodes CDR1 SGHRS and CDR2 YFSETQ. The V end was cut by 0 bases, the J end by 7 bases, with 13 bases between. V usage is TRBV5-1 and J usage is TRBJ1-1; D is uncertain. This TCR derives from a female donor in good health, enrolled as a control in a pregnancy study. The sequencing used peripheral blood, collected in the third trimester of pregnancy. The CDR3 region is CASSLGGGQLEAFF. For the CDR3, the DNA is TGCGCCAGCAGCTTGGGAGGCGGTCAGCTTGAAGCTTTCTTT.